The rows below give T cell receptor beta chains drawn from one sample of a study of T cell responses to AZD1222 COVID-19 vaccine. Clones were read by immunoSEQ multiplex PCR, and TCRdb kept only the in-frame ones, dropping some. The profile shows around 120,000 clones, 90% to 95% of them singletons. The material sequenced was peripheral blood, taken on day 0 of AZD1222 vaccination. All receptors derive from an adult in good health. Each CDR3 is given with its conserved first and last residue. D genes are given only for firm matches. A clone size is listed for some rows: how often the clone was seen (once, few, many), or a class if it is expanded.

d_gene,abundance,v_gene,j_gene,len,CDR3aa,CDR3nt
-,-,TRBV5-1,TRBJ1-2,14,CASSNSTVNYGYTF,TGCGCCAGCAGCAACTCGACAGTAAACTATGGCTACACCTTC
TRBD1,-,TRBV5-8,TRBJ1-2,11,CASSRDSGYTF,TGTGCCAGCAGCCGGGACAGCGGCTACACCTTC
-,-,TRBV7-2,TRBJ2-7,13,CASSAPAPYEQYF,TGTGCCAGCAGCGCCCCCGCTCCCTACGAGCAGTACTTC
-,-,TRBV6-2/TRBV6-3,TRBJ1-1,15,CASSYSTQALAEAFF,TGTGCCAGCAGTTACTCGACACAGGCCTTGGCTGAAGCTTTCTTT
-,-,TRBV11-2,TRBJ1-1,15,CASSREAGMNTEAFF,TGTGCCAGCAGCCGCGAGGCCGGCATGAACACTGAAGCTTTCTTT
-,once,TRBV15,TRBJ2-7,15,CATSRDLERAGEQYF,TGTGCCACCAGCAGAGATCTCGAGAGGGCGGGGGAGCAGTACTTC
-,-,TRBV5-4,TRBJ2-5,14,CASSAGLGAKTQYF,TGTGCCAGCAGCGCAGGCTTAGGGGCGAAGACCCAGTACTTC
-,-,TRBV7-9,TRBJ1-2,12,CASSFGQQGYTF,TGTGCCAGCAGCTTTGGGCAGCAAGGCTACACCTTC
TRBD1,-,TRBV27,TRBJ1-2,16,CASSPIGTGTNYGYTF,TGTGCCAGCAGTCCCATTGGGACAGGGACTAACTATGGCTACACCTTC
TRBD2,-,TRBV14,TRBJ2-7,14,CASSLGLASYEQYF,TGTGCCAGCAGCCTCGGACTAGCTTCCTACGAGCAGTACTTC
TRBD1,-,TRBV5-5,TRBJ1-1,14,CASSFNRGRTEAFF,TGTGCCAGCAGCTTTAACAGGGGGAGGACTGAAGCTTTCTTT
TRBD1,-,TRBV18,TRBJ2-7,14,CASSPGQGAVEQYF,TGTGCCAGCTCTCCGGGACAGGGGGCGGTCGAGCAGTACTTC
-,few,TRBV5-4,TRBJ1-2,15,CASSLGQPGLYGYTF,TGTGCCAGCAGCTTGGGACAGCCCGGATTATATGGCTACACCTTC
-,-,TRBV19,TRBJ1-1,13,CASSIAKNTEAFF,TGTGCCAGTAGTATAGCCAAGAACACTGAAGCTTTCTTT
-,-,TRBV12-3/TRBV12-4,TRBJ1-5,12,CASSPPSQPQHF,TGTGCCAGCAGCCCCCCAAGTCAGCCCCAGCATTTT
-,-,TRBV15,TRBJ1-5,17,CATSRAMAGHSNQPQHF,TGTGCCACCAGCAGGGCCATGGCAGGCCATAGCAATCAGCCCCAGCATTTT
TRBD1,-,TRBV27,TRBJ1-2,16,CASSLRVTGGSYGYTF,TGTGCCAGCAGTTTAAGGGTCACAGGGGGGAGTTATGGCTACACCTTC
-,-,TRBV6-6,TRBJ1-1,14,CASSLVSSGTEAFF,TGTGCCAGCAGTTTGGTCTCCTCGGGCACTGAAGCTTTCTTT
-,-,TRBV6-1,TRBJ1-1,14,CASSDRVLNTEAFF,TGTGCCAGCAGTGACCGGGTTCTGAACACTGAAGCTTTCTTT
-,-,TRBV27,TRBJ1-1,13,CASSFGTNTEAFF,TGTGCCAGCAGTTTTGGCACGAACACTGAAGCTTTCTTT
-,-,TRBV5-1,TRBJ2-7,12,CASSDSDYEQYF,TGCGCCAGCAGCGACAGCGACTACGAGCAGTACTTC
TRBD1,-,TRBV18,TRBJ2-7,14,CASSPMTGVREQYF,TGTGCCAGCTCACCCATGACAGGGGTTCGCGAGCAGTACTTC
TRBD2,-,TRBV2,TRBJ2-5,15,CASTRLAGPQETQYF,TGTGCCAGCACCAGACTAGCGGGACCGCAAGAGACCCAGTACTTC
TRBD2,-,TRBV2,TRBJ2-7,14,CASSEVAGGLEQYF,TGTGCCAGCAGTGAAGTAGCGGGAGGACTCGAGCAGTACTTC
TRBD2,once,TRBV6-5,TRBJ2-1,15,CASTRGGEGHNEQFF,TGTGCCAGCACACGGGGGGGAGAGGGGCACAATGAGCAGTTCTTC
TRBD2,-,TRBV2,TRBJ2-7,14,CASRGTSGGYEQYF,TGTGCCAGCCGGGGGACTAGCGGGGGCTACGAGCAGTACTTC
-,-,TRBV5-6,TRBJ1-2,16,CASSLGSVRKIYGYTF,TGTGCCAGCAGCTTAGGGTCTGTCAGAAAGATCTATGGCTACACCTTC
-,-,TRBV14,TRBJ2-7,15,CASSQELKYPYEQYF,TGTGCCAGCAGCCAAGAACTGAAGTACCCCTACGAGCAGTACTTC
TRBD1,-,TRBV5-4,TRBJ1-4,15,CASSRRGQGGEKLFF,TGTGCCAGCAGCCGTAGGGGGCAGGGCGGCGAAAAACTGTTTTTT
TRBD1,once,TRBV4-3,TRBJ1-2,18,CASSQGWGQRRLEYGYTF,TGCGCCAGCAGCCAAGGGTGGGGACAGAGGCGCTTGGAGTATGGCTACACCTTC
-,-,TRBV2,TRBJ1-3,15,CASSLGRSSGNTIYF,TGTGCCAGCAGCTTGGGACGGAGCTCTGGAAACACCATATATTTT
-,-,TRBV6-5,TRBJ1-5,14,CASSYLGGNQPQHF,TGTGCCAGCAGTTACTTGGGTGGCAATCAGCCCCAGCATTTT
-,-,TRBV27,TRBJ2-7,15,CASSTKGRDRYEQYF,TGTGCCAGCAGTACCAAAGGACGGGATCGGTACGAGCAGTACTTC
-,-,TRBV12-3/TRBV12-4,TRBJ2-7,12,CASSWGTYEQYF,TGTGCCAGCAGTTGGGGGACCTACGAGCAGTACTTC
TRBD1,-,TRBV6-6,TRBJ2-7,13,CAAGRDRGYEQYF,TGTGCCGCCGGGCGGGACAGGGGCTACGAGCAGTACTTC
TRBD1,-,TRBV4-3,TRBJ1-2,16,CASSQDRRQGAVGYTF,TGCGCCAGCAGCCAAGATCGGCGGCAGGGGGCGGTTGGCTACACCTTC
-,-,TRBV7-9,TRBJ1-1,15,CASRSTPRDPTEAFF,TGTGCCAGCAGATCGACCCCACGGGACCCTACTGAAGCTTTCTTT
TRBD1,few,TRBV10-3,TRBJ1-2,15,CAISEPGQGYYGYTF,TGTGCCATCAGTGAGCCTGGACAGGGTTACTATGGCTACACCTTC
TRBD1,-,TRBV2,TRBJ2-2,14,CASRKQGASGELFF,TGTGCCAGCAGGAAACAGGGGGCGTCCGGGGAGCTGTTTTTT
-,-,TRBV9,TRBJ2-1,11,CASSRGYEQFF,TGTGCCAGCAGCCGTGGGTATGAGCAGTTCTTC
-,-,TRBV4-3,TRBJ1-1,16,CASSQDIWVSYTEAFF,TGCGCCAGCAGCCAAGATATATGGGTGTCCTACACTGAAGCTTTCTTT
-,-,TRBV12-3/TRBV12-4,TRBJ1-1,13,CASSAGTHTEAFF,TGTGCCAGCAGTGCCGGGACGCACACTGAAGCTTTCTTT
-,-,TRBV4-3,TRBJ1-2,14,CASSQVGVGYGYTF,TGCGCCAGCAGCCAAGTGGGGGTCGGCTATGGCTACACCTTC
TRBD1,-,TRBV7-9,TRBJ1-1,12,CASSATGWQAFF,TGTGCCAGCAGCGCGACAGGGTGGCAAGCTTTCTTT
-,-,TRBV7-6,TRBJ1-1,15,CASSLEAGINTEAFF,TGTGCCAGCAGCTTAGAGGCGGGGATAAACACTGAAGCTTTCTTT
-,-,TRBV6-4,TRBJ2-6,19,CASSDSMLVSGSGANVLTF,TGTGCCAGCAGTGACTCGATGTTGGTTTCGGGGTCTGGGGCCAACGTCCTGACTTTC
TRBD1,-,TRBV7-2,TRBJ2-7,15,CASSSATGGVYEQYF,TGTGCCAGCAGCTCGGCGACAGGGGGCGTCTACGAGCAGTACTTC
-,-,TRBV30,TRBJ1-1,15,CALQQPHTMNTEAFF,TGTGCCTTGCAACAGCCTCACACAATGAACACTGAAGCTTTCTTT
-,-,TRBV19,TRBJ2-2,13,CASSIRGAGELFF,TGTGCCAGTAGTATAAGGGGAGCCGGGGAGCTGTTTTTT
TRBD2,-,TRBV3-1/TRBV3-2,TRBJ2-7,14,CASSPGLAGPGEVF,TGTGCCAGCAGCCCCGGACTAGCGGGGCCCGGGGAAGTCTTC
-,-,TRBV6-5,TRBJ1-2,15,CASSYSGVLDYGYTF,TGTGCCAGCAGTTACTCGGGAGTTCTGGACTATGGCTACACCTTC
-,-,TRBV6-6,TRBJ1-2,13,CASSSQGQHGYTF,TGTGCCAGCAGTTCCCAGGGGCAACATGGCTACACCTTC
TRBD1,few,TRBV3-1/TRBV3-2,TRBJ1-1,13,CASSRGRGTEAFF,TGTGCCAGCAGCAGGGGGCGGGGCACTGAAGCTTTCTTT
TRBD2,-,TRBV27,TRBJ2-7,15,CASSPGTSGFYEQYF,TGTGCCAGCAGTCCCGGGACTAGCGGGTTTTACGAGCAGTACTTC
-,-,TRBV6-5,TRBJ1-1,11,CASSPDITTFF,TGTGCCAGCAGTCCGGACATTACAACTTTCTTT